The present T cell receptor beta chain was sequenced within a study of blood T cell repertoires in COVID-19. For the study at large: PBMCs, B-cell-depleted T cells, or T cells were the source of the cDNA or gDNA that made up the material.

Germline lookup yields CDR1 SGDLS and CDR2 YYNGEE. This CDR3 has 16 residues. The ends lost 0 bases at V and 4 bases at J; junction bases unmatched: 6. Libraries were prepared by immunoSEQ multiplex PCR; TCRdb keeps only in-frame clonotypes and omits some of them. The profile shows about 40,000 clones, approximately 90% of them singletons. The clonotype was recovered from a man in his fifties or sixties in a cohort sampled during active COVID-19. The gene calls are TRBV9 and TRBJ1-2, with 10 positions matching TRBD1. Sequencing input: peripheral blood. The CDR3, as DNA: TGTGCCAGCAGCGTAGAAGGGACAGGGGCCGCCTATGGCTACACCTTC. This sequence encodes CASSVEGTGAAYGYTF.